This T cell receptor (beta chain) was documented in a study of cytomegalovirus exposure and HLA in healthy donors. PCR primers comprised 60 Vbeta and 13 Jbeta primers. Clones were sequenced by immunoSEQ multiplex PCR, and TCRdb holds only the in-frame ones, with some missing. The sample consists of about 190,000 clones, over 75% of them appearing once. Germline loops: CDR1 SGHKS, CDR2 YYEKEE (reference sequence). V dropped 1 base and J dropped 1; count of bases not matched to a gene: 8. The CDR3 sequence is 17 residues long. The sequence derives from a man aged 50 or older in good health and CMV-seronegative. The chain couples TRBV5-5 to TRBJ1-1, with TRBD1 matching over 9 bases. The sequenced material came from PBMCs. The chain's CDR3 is CASSLRFSTGGNTEAFF. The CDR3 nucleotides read TGTGCCAGCAGCTTGCGGTTCTCGACAGGGGGGAACACTGAAGCTTTCTTT.